This TCR beta chain was observed in a study of blood T cell repertoires in COVID-19 (TCRdb year 2020). With respect to the entire study: Samples from collaborators originated in the United States, Italy and Spain and spanned both the acute and convalescent phases of COVID-19. The prospective study material was composed of cDNA or gDNA derived from T cells, B-cell-depleted T cells, or PBMCs. The dataset comprised deeply sampled blood TCRbeta repertoires from subjects exposed to, actively infected with, or recovered from COVID-19. The repertoires were made available in a free public database intended to serve as a resource for research on the immune response to SARS-CoV-2. The samples were drawn from the first 160 participants of the ongoing ImmuneRACE study and from about 1,200 subjects provided by 6 global collaborators. Nearly every sample came with metadata listing a de-identified subject ID, COVID-19 status, age in years and sex. Where available, HLA class I and class II types were taken from metadata supplied by the sample provider and were not determined by assay-based typing.

Each collaborating institution followed its own protocols to collect whole blood in K2EDTA tubes. For TCRbeta analysis, collaborators shipped samples in one of three forms: frozen whole blood, isolated PBMCs, or DNA extracted from either of those sample types. TCRbeta CDR3 regions were amplified from genomic DNA using the immunoSEQ Assay, a bias-controlled multiplex PCR. In the source study's methods: Nucleated cell counts per sample were estimated from amplification of reference gene primers within the assay. To quantify the absolute abundance of each unique TCRbeta CDR3 rearrangement, sequence reads were collapsed and filtered. For each sample, productive Simpson clonality was calculated by taking the square root of Simpson's diversity index across productive rearrangements. TCRdb re-hosts the immuneACCESS table, in-frame sequences only. Its copies lack some clones; in the studies checked, an unresolved V gene accounts for under half of them, and the cause for the rest is not known. V and J calls and clone size are given by that table; D and trimming were obtained from the DNA. This sample lists about 140,000 clones; approximately 88% were detected once. The ten largest clones take up approximately 0.98% of the sample.

Overall study results and their limits: How much clinical and demographic metadata was included differed by source and by participant, and the metadata was provided uncurated.

About this clone: Its antigen is not yet known. No per-base quality is available; no much larger clone lies one base away.

The CDR3 sequence holds 13 residues, the cysteine and phenylalanine included. Of all the DNA, just the CDR3 is kept, 39 bases in frame from base 1. The V end loses 2 bases and the J end loses 7 bases, and a stretch of 14 bases separates them. The germline V gene yields SQVTM for CDR1 and ANQGSEA for CDR2. This chain joins TRBV29-1 to TRBJ1-1; matching of 6 bases hints at TRBD1 as the D gene. The clonotype was recovered from a woman between 45 and 60 years old with acute or convalescent COVID-19. The specimen was peripheral blood. The DNA sequence is TGCAGCGTTGAAATTCAGGGGCAGGGTGAAGCTTTCTTT. This encodes CSVEIQGQGEAFF. Here the CDR3 is joined to the reference TRBV29-1 and TRBJ1-1 genes, and the full variable domain is: SAVISQKPSRDICQRGTSLTIQCQVDSQVTMMFWYRQQPGQSLTLIATANQGSEATYESGFVIDKFPISRPNLTFSTLTVSNMSPEDSSIYLCSVEIQGQGEAFFGQGTRLTVV.